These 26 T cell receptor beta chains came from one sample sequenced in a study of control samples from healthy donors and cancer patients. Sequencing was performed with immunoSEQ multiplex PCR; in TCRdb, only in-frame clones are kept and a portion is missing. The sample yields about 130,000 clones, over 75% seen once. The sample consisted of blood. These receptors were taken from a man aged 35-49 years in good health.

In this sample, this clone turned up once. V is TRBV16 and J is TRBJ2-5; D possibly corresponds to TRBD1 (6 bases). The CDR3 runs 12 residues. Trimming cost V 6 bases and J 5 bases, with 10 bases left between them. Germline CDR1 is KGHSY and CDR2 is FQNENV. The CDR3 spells CASSAQGETQYF. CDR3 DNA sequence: TGTGCCAGCAGTGCACAGGGCGAGACCCAGTACTTC.

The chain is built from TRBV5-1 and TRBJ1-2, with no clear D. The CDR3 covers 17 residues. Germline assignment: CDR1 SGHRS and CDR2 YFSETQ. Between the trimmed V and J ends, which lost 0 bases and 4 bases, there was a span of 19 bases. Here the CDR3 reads CASSLDWQVNRGYGYTF. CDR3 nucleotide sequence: TGCGCCAGCAGCTTGGATTGGCAGGTGAACCGGGGCTATGGCTACACCTTC.

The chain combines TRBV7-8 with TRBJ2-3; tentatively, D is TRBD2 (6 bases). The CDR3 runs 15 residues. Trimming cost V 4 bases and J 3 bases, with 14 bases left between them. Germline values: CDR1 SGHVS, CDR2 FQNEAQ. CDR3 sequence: CASSSEPRGTDTQYF. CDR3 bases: TGTGCCAGCAGCTCCGAGCCCCGGGGGACAGATACGCAGTATTTT.

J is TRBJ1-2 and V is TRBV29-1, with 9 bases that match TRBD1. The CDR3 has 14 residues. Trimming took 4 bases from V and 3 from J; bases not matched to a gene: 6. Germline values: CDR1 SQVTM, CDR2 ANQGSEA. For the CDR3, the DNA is TGCAGCGTTGCCACGGGACAGGGTCACTATGGCTACACCTTC. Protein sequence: CSVATGQGHYGYTF.

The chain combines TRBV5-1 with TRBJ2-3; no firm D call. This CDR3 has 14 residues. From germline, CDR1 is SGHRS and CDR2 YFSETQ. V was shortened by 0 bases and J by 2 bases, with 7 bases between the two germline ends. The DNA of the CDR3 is TGCGCCAGCAGCTTGGGCTCTAACACAGATACGCAGTATTTT. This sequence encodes CASSLGSNTDTQYF. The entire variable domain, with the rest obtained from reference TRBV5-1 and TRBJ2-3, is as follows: KAGVTQTPRYLIKTRGQQVTLSCSPISGHRSVSWYQQTPGQGLQFLFEYFSETQRNKGNFPGRFSGRQFSNSRSEMNVSTLELGDSALYLCASSLGSNTDTQYFGPGTRLTVL.

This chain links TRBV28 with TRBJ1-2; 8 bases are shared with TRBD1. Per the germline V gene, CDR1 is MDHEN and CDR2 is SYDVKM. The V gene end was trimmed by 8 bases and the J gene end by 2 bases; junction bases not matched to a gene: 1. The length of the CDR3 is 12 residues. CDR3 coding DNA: TGTGCCAGCGGACAGGGAAACTATGGCTACACCTTC. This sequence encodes CASGQGNYGYTF.

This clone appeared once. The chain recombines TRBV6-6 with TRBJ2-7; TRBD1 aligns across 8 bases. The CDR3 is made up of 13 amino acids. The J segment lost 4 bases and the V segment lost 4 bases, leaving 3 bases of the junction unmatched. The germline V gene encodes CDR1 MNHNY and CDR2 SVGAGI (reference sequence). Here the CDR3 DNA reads TGTGCCAGCAGTTCGACAGGGGAGTACGAGCAGTACTTC. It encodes CASSSTGEYEQYF.

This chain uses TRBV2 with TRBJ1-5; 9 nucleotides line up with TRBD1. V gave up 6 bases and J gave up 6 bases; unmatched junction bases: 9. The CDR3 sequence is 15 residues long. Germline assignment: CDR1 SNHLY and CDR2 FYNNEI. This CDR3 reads CASSGTGTQSQPQHF. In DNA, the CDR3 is TGTGCCAGCAGCGGGACAGGGACACAAAGTCAGCCCCAGCATTTT.

The CDR3 sequence: CASSLTGTGNQPQHF. DNA for the CDR3: TGTGCCAGCAGCCTAACCGGGACTGGGAATCAGCCCCAGCATTTT. The chain is built from TRBV9 and TRBJ1-5; D may be TRBD1 (5 bases). Germline V gives CDR1 SGDLS, CDR2 YYNGEE. The length of the CDR3 is 15 residues. Trimming removed 4 bases from V and 4 bases from J, with 15 bases in between.

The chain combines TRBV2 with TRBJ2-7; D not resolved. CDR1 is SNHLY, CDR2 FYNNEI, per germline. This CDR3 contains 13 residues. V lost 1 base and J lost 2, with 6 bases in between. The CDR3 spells CASSEDPTYEQYF. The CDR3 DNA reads TGTGCCAGCAGTGAAGACCCAACCTACGAGCAGTACTTC.

CDR3 sequence: CASSQTRNSYNEQFF. Here the CDR3 DNA reads TGTGCCAGCAGCCAGACAAGAAATTCCTACAATGAGCAGTTCTTC. The chain has TRBV6-5 and TRBJ2-1; D unresolved. Germline V gene sequence: CDR1 MNHEY, CDR2 SVGAGI. Trimming stripped 6 bases from V and 1 base from J, with 13 bases between. The CDR3 covers 15 residues.

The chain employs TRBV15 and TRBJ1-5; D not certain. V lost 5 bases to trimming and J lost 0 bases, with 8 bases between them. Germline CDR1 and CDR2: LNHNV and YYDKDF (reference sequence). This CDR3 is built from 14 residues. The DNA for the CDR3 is TGTGCCACCAGCGAGAGTTATAGCAATCAGCCCCAGCATTTT. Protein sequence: CATSESYSNQPQHF. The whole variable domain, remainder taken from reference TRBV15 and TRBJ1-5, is DAMVIQNPRYQVTQFGKPVTLSCSQTLNHNVMYWYQQKSSQAPKLLFHYYDKDFNNEADTPDNFQSRRPNTSFCFLDIRSPGLGDTAMYLCATSESYSNQPQHFGDGTRLSIL.

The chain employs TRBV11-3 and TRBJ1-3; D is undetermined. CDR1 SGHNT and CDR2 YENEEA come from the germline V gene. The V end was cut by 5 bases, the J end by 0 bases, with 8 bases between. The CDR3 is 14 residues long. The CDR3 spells CASSLGSSGNTIYF. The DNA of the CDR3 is TGTGCCAGCAGCCTTGGGAGCTCTGGAAACACCATATATTTT.

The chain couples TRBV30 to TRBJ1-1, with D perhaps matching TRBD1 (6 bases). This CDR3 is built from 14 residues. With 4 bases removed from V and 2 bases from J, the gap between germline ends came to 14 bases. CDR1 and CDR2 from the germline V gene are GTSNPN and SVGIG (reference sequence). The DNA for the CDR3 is TGTGCCTGGACTATCACAGGGATCAACACTGAAGCTTTCTTT. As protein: CAWTITGINTEAFF.

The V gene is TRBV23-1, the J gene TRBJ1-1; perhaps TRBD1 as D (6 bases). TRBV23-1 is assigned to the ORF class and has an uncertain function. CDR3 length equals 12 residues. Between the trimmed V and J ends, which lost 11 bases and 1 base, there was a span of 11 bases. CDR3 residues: CAQTTGNTEAFF. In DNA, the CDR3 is TGCGCCCAAACGACAGGGAACACTGAAGCTTTCTTT.

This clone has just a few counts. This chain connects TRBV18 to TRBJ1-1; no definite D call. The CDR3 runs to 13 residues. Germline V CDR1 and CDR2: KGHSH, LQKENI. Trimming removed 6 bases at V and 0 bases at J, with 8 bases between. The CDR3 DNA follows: TGTGCCAGCTCCCGGACGGTGAACACTGAAGCTTTCTTT. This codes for CASSRTVNTEAFF.

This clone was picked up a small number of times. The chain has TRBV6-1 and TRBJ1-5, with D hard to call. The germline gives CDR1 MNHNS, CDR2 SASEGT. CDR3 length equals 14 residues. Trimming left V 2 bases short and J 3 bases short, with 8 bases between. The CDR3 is CASSEYSFNQPQHF. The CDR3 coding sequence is TGTGCCAGCAGTGAATACAGCTTCAATCAGCCCCAGCATTTT.

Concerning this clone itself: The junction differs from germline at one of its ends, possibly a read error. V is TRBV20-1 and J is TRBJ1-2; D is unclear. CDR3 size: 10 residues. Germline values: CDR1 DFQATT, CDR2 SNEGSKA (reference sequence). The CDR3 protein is CSARDYGYTF. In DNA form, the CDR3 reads TGCAGTGCTCGAGACTATGGCTACACCTTC.

This CDR3 is CASSRTGGSYEQYF. CDR3 DNA sequence: TGTGCCAGCAGTCGGACAGGGGGCTCCTACGAGCAGTACTTC. This chain links TRBV6-5 with TRBJ2-7; 10 positions agree with TRBD1. Trimming cost V 5 bases and J 0 bases; bases outside gene matches: 1. Germline CDR1 and CDR2: MNHEY and SVGAGI. This CDR3 contains 14 residues.

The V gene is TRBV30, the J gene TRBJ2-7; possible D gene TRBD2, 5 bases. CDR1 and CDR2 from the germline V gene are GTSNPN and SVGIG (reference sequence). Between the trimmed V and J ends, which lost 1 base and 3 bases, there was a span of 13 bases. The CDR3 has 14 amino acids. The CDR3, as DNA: TGTGCCTGGAGTGGAGTGGGTGGGAGCTACGAGCAGTACTTC. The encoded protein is CAWSGVGGSYEQYF.

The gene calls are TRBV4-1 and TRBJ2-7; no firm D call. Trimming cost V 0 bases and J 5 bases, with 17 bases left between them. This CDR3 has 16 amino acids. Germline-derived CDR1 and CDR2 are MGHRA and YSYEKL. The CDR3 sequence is CASSQDGSSRPNEQYF. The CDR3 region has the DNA TGCGCCAGCAGCCAAGATGGAAGTTCACGCCCTAACGAGCAGTACTTC.

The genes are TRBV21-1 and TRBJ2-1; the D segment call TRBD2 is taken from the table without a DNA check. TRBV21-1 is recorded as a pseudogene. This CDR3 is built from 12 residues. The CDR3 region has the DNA TGTGCCAGCAGCAATATCTTCGGTGAGCAGTTCTTC. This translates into CASSNIFGEQFF.

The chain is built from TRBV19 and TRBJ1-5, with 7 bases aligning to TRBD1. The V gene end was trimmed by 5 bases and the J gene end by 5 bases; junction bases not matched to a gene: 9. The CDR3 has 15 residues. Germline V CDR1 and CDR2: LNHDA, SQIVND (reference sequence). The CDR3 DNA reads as TGTGCCAGTAGTTCAATTGCAGGGGGGGATCAGCCCCAGCATTTT. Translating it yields CASSSIAGGDQPQHF.

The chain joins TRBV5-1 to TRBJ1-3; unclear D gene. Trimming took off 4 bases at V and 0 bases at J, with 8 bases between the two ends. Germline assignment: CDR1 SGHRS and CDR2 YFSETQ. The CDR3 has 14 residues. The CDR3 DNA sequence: TGCGCCAGCAGCCCGGTAGGCTCTGGAAACACCATATATTTT. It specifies CASSPVGSGNTIYF.

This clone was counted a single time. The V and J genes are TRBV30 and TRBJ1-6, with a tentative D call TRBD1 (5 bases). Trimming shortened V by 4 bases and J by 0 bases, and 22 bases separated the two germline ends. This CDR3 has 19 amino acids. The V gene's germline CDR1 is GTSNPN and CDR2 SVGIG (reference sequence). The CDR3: CAWNHRKLGGDSYNSPLHF. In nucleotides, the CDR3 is TGTGCCTGGAATCACAGGAAATTAGGTGGTGACTCCTATAATTCACCCCTCCACTTT.

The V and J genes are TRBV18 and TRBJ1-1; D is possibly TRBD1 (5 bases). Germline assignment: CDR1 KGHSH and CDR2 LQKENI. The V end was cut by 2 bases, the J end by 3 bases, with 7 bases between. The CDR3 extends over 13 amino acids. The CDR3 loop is CASSPTGDTEAFF. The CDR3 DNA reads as TGTGCCAGCTCACCAACGGGGGACACTGAAGCTTTCTTT. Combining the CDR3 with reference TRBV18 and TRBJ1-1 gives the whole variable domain NAGVMQNPRHLVRRRGQEARLRCSPMKGHSHVYWYRQLPEEGLKFMVYLQKENIIDESGMPKERFSAEFPKEGPSILRIQQVVRGDSAAYFCASSPTGDTEAFFGQGTRLTVV.